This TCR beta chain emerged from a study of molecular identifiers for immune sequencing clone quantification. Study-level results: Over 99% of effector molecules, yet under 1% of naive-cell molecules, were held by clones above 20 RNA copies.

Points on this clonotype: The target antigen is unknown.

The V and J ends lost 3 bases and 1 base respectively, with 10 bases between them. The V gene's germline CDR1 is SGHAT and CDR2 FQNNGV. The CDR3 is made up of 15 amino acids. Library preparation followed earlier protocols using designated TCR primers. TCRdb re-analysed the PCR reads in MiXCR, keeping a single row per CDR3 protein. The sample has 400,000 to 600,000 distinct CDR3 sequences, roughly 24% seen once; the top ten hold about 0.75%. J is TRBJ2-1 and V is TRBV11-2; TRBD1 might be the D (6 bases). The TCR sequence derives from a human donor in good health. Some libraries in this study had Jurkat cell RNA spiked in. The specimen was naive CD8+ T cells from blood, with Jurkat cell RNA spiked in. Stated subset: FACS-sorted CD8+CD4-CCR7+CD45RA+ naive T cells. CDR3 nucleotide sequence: TGTGCCAGCAGCTTGGGGGCGCGGTCCTACAATGAGCAGTTCTTC. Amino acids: CASSLGARSYNEQFF.